This T cell receptor beta chain was profiled in a study of shared clonotypes between healthy human individuals. In the case of this clone: The sample has other DNA sequences that encode this CDR3 too.

Sequencing was performed with immunoSEQ multiplex PCR; in TCRdb, only in-frame clones are kept and a portion is missing. The sample gives some 2 million clones, over 85% of which show up once; more than 0.1% is in the top ten. In germline, CDR1 is SNHLY, CDR2 FYNNEI. Trimming took off 5 bases at V and 3 bases at J, with 7 bases between the two ends. CDR3 size: 12 residues. The rearrangement links TRBV2 to TRBJ1-2; tentatively, D is TRBD1 (5 bases). The sequencing sample was made of naive CD4+ T cells sorted from blood. Subset denoted: CD45RA+ positively selected. The sequence was collected from a young man in good health. The CDR3 sequence: CASSRGDYGYTF. CDR3 DNA: TGTGCCAGCAGTCGGGGGGACTATGGCTACACCTTC.